This T cell receptor beta chain was captured in a study of Ad26.COV2.S vaccination and SARS-CoV-2 variants. Sequencing was performed with immunoSEQ multiplex PCR; in TCRdb, only in-frame clones are kept and a portion is missing. Of more than 150,000 clones listed, around 85% are singletons. This clonotype was sampled from a human donor who had recovered from COVID-19. The sequenced sample was peripheral blood, obtained after recovery from COVID-19.

As DNA, the CDR3 is TGTGCCAGCAGGCCTGGCAACGAAGAGACCCAGTACTTC. It yields the protein CASRPGNEETQYF. This chain uses TRBV3-1 (or the pseudogene TRBV3-2) with TRBJ2-5, with D unclear. Germline-derived CDR1 and CDR2 are LGHDT and YNNKEL (reference sequence). V was cut by 6 bases and J by 3 bases, with 11 bases left in between. There are 13 residues in the CDR3.